This T cell receptor (beta chain) was documented in a study of T cells after yellow fever vaccination. Whole-study findings and limits: Most primary-vaccination clones reappeared after the booster (approximately 96% CD4, about 88% CD8).

J lost 8 bases, V lost 3 bases, and 5 bases had no gene match. Germline CDR1 MNHEY, CDR2 SMNVEV (reference sequence). This CDR3 has 14 residues. It was through 5'RACE template switching that TCR cDNA was made, with a universal primer site and UMIs added. TCRdb reanalysed the 5' RACE reads using MiXCR and keeps one entry per CDR3 protein. The data hold under 550,000 distinct CDR3 sequences, with around a fifth observed a single time. A remark on this clonotype: Antigen unknown.

The V and J genes are TRBV27 and TRBJ2-1, with 9 nucleotides matching TRBD1. This specimen consisted of PBMCs, obtained about 20 days after the first yellow fever vaccination. This receptor was identified in a man in his late teens or twenties who received the YFV17D yellow fever vaccine. CDR3 sequence reads: CASSFNRGQDEQFF. CDR3 coding DNA: TGTGCCAGCAGTTTCAACAGGGGGCAGGATGAGCAGTTCTTC.